This T cell receptor (beta chain) was identified in a study of T cell responses to AZD1222 COVID-19 vaccine. Details on this clone: Its antigen is not identified.

The CDR3 runs to 15 residues. Germline lookup yields CDR1 MRHNA and CDR2 SNTAGT. The ends lost 1 base at V and 4 bases at J; junction bases unmatched: 5. The protocol was immunoSEQ multiplex PCR, while the TCRdb copy is restricted to in-frame clones and leaves out a portion. Of some 55,000 clones detected, roughly 85% appear once; the ten largest clones hold just under 4%. Study results and caveats: Epitopes outside B.1.351 and B.1.1.7 mutated regions reportedly drew nearly half of spike TCRs. Donors were mostly white British, more females; clonal diversity possibly underestimated. The study found vaccine-associated CD4 TCRs spanning spike, dominant at 160-218 and 743-854. Seropositive status at baseline applied to only five to seven AZD1222 recipients.

The sequence came from an adult in good health. Sequenced material: peripheral blood, taken on day 0 of AZD1222 vaccination. The chain uses TRBV6-4 and TRBJ2-5, with 8 nucleotides matching TRBD1. The CDR3 DNA follows: TGTGCCAGCAGTGACTTCTCCACAGGGGGAGAGACCCAGTACTTC. Protein product: CASSDFSTGGETQYF.